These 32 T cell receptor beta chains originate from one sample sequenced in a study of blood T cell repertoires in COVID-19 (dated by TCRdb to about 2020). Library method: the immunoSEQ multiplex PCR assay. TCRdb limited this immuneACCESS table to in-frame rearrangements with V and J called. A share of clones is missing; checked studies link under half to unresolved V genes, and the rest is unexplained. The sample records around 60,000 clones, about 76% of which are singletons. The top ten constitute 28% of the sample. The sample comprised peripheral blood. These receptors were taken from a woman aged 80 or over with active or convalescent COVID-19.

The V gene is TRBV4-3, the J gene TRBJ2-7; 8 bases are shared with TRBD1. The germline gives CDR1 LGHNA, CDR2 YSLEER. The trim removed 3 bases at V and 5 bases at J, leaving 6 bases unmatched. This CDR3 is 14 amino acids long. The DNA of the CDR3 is TGCGCCAGCAGCCAGTCTCAGGGGGCGCACGAGCAGTACTTC. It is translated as CASSQSQGAHEQYF.

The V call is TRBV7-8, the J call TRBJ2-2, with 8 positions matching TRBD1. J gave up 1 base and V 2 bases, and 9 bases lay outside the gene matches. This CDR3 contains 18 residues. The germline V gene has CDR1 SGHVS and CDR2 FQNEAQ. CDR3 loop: CASSLRSSGTGNTGELFF. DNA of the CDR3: TGTGCCAGCAGCTTACGATCCTCCGGGACAGGGAACACCGGGGAGCTGTTTTTT.

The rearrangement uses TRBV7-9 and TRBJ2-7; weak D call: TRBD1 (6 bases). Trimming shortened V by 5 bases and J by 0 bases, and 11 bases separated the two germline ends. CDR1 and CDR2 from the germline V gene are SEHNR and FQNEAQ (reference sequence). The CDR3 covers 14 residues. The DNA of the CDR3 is TGTGCCAGCAGCCCCCGGGACAACTCCTACGAGCAGTACTTC. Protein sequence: CASSPRDNSYEQYF.

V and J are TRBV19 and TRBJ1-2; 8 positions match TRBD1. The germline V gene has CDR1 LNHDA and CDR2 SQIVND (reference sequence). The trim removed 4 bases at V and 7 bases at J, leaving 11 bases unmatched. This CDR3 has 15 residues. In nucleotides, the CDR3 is TGTGCCAGTAGTACCTCAGGGGGCACGATAACTGGCTACACCTTC. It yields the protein CASSTSGGTITGYTF.

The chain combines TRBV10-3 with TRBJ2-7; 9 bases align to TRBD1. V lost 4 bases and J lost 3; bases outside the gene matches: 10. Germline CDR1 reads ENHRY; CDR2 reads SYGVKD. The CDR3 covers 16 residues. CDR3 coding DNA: TGTGCCATCAGTGGTGAGAGAGACAGGGGGGGCTACGAGCAGTACTTC. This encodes CAISGERDRGGYEQYF.

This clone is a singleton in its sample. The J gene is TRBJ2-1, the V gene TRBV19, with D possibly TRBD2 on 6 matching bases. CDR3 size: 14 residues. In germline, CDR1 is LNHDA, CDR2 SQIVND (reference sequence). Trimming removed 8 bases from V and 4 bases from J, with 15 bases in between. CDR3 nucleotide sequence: TGTGCCAGTTGTCGCGGGGCTATTTACAATGAGCAGTTCTTC. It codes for CASCRGAIYNEQFF.

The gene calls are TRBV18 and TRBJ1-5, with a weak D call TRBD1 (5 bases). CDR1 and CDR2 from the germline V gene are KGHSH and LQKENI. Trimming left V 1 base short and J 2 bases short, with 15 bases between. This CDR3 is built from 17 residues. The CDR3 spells CASSPLPGGRGNQPQHF. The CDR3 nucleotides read TGTGCCAGCTCACCACTACCGGGGGGTAGGGGCAATCAGCCCCAGCATTTT. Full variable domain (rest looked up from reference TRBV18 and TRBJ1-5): NAGVMQNPRHLVRRRGQEARLRCSPMKGHSHVYWYRQLPEEGLKFMVYLQKENIIDESGMPKERFSAEFPKEGPSILRIQQVVRGDSAAYFCASSPLPGGRGNQPQHFGDGTRLSIL.

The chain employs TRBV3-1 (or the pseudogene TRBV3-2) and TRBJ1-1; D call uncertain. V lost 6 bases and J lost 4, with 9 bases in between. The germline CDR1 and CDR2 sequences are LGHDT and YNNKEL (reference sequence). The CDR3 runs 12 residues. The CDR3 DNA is TGTGCCAGCAGTGCCGCGGGCACTGAAGCTTTCTTT. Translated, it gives CASSAAGTEAFF.

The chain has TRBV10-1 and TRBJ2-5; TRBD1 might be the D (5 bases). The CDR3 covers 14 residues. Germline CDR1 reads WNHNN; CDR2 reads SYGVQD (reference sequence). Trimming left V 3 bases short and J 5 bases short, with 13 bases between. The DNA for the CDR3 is TGCGCCAGCAGTGATGGGGCGCCACTGGAGACCCAGTACTTC. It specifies CASSDGAPLETQYF.

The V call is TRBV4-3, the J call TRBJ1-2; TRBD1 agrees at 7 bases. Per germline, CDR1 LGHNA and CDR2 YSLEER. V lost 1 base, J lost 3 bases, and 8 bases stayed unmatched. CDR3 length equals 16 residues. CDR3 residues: CASSQVTAQGDYGYTF. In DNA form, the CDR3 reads TGCGCCAGCAGCCAAGTTACTGCCCAGGGGGACTATGGCTACACCTTC.

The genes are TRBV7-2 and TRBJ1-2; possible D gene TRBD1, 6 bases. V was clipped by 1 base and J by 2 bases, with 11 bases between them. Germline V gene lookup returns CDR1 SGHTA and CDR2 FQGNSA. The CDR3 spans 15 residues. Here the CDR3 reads CASSLGQALNYGYTF. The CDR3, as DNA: TGTGCCAGCAGCTTAGGACAGGCCCTCAACTATGGCTACACCTTC. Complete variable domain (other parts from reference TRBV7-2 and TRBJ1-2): GAGVSQSPSNKVTEKGKDVELRCDPISGHTALYWYRQSLGQGLEFLIYFQGNSAPDKSGLPSDRFSAERTGGSVSTLTIQRTQQEDSAVYLCASSLGQALNYGYTFGSGTRLTVV.

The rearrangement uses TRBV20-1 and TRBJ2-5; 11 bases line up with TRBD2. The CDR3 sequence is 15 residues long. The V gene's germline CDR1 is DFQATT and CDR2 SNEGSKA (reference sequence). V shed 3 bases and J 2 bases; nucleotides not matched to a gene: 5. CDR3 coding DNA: TGCAGTGCTAGTAAGACTAGCGGGGTACAAGAGACCCAGTACTTC. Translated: CSASKTSGVQETQYF.

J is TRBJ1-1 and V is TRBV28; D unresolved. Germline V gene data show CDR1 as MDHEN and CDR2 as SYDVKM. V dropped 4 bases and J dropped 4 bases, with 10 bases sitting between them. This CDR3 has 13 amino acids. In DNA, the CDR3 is TGTGCCAGCAGTTCACCCGCCGGCACTGAAGCTTTCTTT. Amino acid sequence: CASSSPAGTEAFF.

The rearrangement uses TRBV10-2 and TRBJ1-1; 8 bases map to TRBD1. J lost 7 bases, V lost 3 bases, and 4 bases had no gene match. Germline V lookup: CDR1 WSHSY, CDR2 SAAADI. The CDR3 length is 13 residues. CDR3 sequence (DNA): TGCGCCAGCAGTGACAGGGGGCGTGGTGAAGCTTTCTTT. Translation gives CASSDRGRGEAFF.

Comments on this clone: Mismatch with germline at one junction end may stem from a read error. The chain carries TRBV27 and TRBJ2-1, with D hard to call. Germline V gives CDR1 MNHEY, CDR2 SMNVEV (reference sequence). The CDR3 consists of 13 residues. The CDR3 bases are TGTGCCAGCAGTTCGGTGACGTACAGTGAGCAGTTCTTC. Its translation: CASSSVTYSEQFF.

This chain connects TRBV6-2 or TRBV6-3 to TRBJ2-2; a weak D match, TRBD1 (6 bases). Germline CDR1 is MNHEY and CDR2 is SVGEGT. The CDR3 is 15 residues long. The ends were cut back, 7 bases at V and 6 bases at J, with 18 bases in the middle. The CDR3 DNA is TGTGCCAGCATCCCGGGCCAGGGGCTTGCCGGGGAGCTGTTTTTT. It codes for CASIPGQGLAGELFF.

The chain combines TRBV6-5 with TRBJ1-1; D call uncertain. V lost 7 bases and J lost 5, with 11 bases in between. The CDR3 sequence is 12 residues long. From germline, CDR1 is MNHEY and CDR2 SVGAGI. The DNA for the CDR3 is TGTGCCAGCACAGGTAGTAAGACTGAAGCTTTCTTT. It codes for CASTGSKTEAFF.

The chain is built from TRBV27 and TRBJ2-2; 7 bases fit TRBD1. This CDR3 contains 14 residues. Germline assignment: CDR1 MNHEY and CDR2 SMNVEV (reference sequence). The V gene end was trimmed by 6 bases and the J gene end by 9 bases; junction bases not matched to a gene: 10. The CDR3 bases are TGTGCCAGCAGATCGGACACAGGGGCGTGGGAGCTGTTTTTT. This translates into CASRSDTGAWELFF.

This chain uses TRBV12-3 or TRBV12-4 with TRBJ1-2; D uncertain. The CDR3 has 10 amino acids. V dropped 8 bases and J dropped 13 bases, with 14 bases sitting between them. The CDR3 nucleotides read TGTGCCAGCGGAGATAGCCATCGCACCTTC. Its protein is CASGDSHRTF.

CDR3 sequence reads: CASSLSPGTSGSDTQYF. DNA for the CDR3: TGTGCCAGCAGTTTATCCCCAGGGACTAGCGGGTCAGATACGCAGTATTTT. The chain has TRBV27 and TRBJ2-3, with TRBD2 matching 12 bases. The V gene end was trimmed by 0 bases and the J gene end by 4 bases; junction bases not matched to a gene: 5. This CDR3 is 17 amino acids long. Germline V gives CDR1 MNHEY, CDR2 SMNVEV (reference sequence).

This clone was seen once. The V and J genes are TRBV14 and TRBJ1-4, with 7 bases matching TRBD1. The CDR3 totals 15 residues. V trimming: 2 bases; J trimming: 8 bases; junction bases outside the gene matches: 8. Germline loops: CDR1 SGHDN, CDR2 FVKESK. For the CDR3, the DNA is TGTGCCAGCAGCCAAAACAGGGGTGGGAACGAAAAACTGTTTTTT. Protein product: CASSQNRGGNEKLFF.

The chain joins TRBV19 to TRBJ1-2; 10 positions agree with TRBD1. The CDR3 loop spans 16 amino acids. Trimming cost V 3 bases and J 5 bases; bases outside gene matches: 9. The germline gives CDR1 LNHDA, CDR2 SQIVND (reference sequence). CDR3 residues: CASSINDRGRVYGYTF. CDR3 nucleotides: TGTGCCAGTAGTATTAACGACAGGGGGCGAGTGTATGGCTACACCTTC.

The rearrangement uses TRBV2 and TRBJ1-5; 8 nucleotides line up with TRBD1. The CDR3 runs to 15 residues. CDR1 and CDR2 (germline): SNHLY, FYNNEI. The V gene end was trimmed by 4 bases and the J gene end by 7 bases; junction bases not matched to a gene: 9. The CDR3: CASSGGQASSQPQHF. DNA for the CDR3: TGTGCCAGCAGTGGGGGACAGGCGAGCTCCCAGCCCCAGCATTTT.

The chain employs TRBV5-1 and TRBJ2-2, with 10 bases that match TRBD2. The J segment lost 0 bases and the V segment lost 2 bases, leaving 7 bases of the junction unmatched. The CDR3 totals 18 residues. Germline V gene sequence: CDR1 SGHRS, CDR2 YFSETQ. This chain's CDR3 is CASSFPGLAPANTGELFF. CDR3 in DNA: TGCGCCAGCAGCTTTCCGGGACTAGCGCCGGCGAACACCGGGGAGCTGTTTTTT.

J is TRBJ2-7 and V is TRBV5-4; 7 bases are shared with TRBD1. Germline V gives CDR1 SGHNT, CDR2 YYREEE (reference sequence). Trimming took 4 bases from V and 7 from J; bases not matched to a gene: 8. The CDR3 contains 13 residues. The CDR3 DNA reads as TGTGCCAGCAGCACGACAGGGCTTCATGAGCAGTACTTC. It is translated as CASSTTGLHEQYF.

CDR3 region: CASSTGNYGYTF. The CDR3, as DNA: TGTGCCAGCAGTACAGGGAACTATGGCTACACCTTC. The chain is built from TRBV6-5 and TRBJ1-2; tentative D call: TRBD1 (6 bases). The germline V and J ends were trimmed by 5 bases and 2 bases, with 6 bases remaining between them. Germline V gene sequence: CDR1 MNHEY, CDR2 SVGAGI. CDR3 length: 12 amino acids.

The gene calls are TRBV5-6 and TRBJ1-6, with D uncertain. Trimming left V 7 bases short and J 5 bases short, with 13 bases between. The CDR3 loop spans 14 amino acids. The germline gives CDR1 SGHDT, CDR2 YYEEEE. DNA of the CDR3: TGTGCCAGCTCCTTGGCCCTAAATAATTCACCCCTCCACTTT. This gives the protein CASSLALNNSPLHF.

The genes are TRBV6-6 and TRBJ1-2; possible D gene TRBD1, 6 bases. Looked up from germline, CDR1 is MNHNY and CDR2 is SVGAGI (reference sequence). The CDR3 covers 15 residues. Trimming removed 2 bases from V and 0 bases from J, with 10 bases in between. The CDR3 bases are TGTGCCAGCAGTTACGGGGACAACGCTAACTATGGCTACACCTTC. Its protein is CASSYGDNANYGYTF.

The CDR3 nucleotides read TGTGCCAGCAGTCCCACAGCCGGACCACTAGCGGGGGGGGGCACAGATACGCAGTATTTT. Protein sequence: CASSPTAGPLAGGGTDTQYF. This chain joins TRBV28 and TRBJ2-3, with TRBD2 identical over 13 bases. The CDR3 is 20 amino acids. Germline CDR1 and CDR2: MDHEN and SYDVKM. Trimming removed 5 bases from V and 1 base from J; junction bases left unmatched: 15.

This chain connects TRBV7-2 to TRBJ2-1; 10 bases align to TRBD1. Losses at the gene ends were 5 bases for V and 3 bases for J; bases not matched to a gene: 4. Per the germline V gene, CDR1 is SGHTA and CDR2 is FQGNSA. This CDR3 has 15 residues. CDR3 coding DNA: TGTGCCAGCAGCAAAGGACAGGGGGACTACAATGAGCAGTTCTTC. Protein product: CASSKGQGDYNEQFF. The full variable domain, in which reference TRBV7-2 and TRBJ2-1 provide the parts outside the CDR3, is GAGVSQSPSNKVTEKGKDVELRCDPISGHTALYWYRQSLGQGLEFLIYFQGNSAPDKSGLPSDRFSAERTGGSVSTLTIQRTQQEDSAVYLCASSKGQGDYNEQFFGPGTRLTVL.

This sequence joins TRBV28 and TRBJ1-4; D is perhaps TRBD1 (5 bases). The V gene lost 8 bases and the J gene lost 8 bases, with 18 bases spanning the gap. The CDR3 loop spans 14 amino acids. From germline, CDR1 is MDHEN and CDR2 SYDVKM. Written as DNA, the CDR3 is TGTGCCAGCGGGGAATATACGGGGGAGGAAAAACTGTTTTTT. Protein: CASGEYTGEEKLFF. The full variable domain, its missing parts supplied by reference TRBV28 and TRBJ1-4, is DVKVTQSSRYLVKRTGEKVFLECVQDMDHENMFWYRQDPGLGLRLIYFSYDVKMKEKGDIPEGYSVSREKKERFSLILESASTNQTSMYLCASGEYTGEEKLFFGSGTQLSVL.

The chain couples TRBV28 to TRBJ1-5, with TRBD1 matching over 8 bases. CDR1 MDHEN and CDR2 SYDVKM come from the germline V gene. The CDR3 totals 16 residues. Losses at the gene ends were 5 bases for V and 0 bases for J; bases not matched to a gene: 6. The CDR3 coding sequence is TGTGCCAGCAGTCCCCGGACAGGGTATAGCAATCAGCCCCAGCATTTT. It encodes CASSPRTGYSNQPQHF.